This T cell receptor (beta chain) was identified during a study of cytomegalovirus exposure and HLA in healthy donors. Researchers ran the PCR with 60 Vbeta and 13 Jbeta primers. Some clones are missing from TCRdb's copy, which holds only in-frame ones; the method was immunoSEQ multiplex PCR. Of 90,000 to 140,000 clones listed, roughly two thirds are singletons. The V end was cut by 2 bases, the J end by 0 bases, with 6 bases between. Germline values: CDR1 SGDLS, CDR2 YYNGEE. This CDR3 is 14 amino acids long. The TCR originated in a man younger than 45 in good health and CMV-seronegative. Sequenced sample: PBMCs. The chain employs TRBV9 and TRBJ1-3; D ambiguous. The CDR3 loop reads CASSVQVSGNTIYF. The CDR3 DNA is TGTGCCAGCAGCGTCCAGGTCTCTGGAAACACCATATATTTT.